This T cell receptor beta chain is from a study of T cell responses to AZD1222 COVID-19 vaccine. Germline CDR1 is LNHDA and CDR2 is SQIVND (reference sequence). The CDR3 is made up of 16 amino acids. The V and J ends lost 3 bases and 4 bases respectively, with 15 bases between them. Regarding the study as a whole: Spike-spanning, vaccine-associated CD4 TCRs were dominant at 160-218 and 743-854. Only 5 or 6 AZD1222 recipients tested seropositive at baseline. Possibly, clonal diversity was underestimated; donors were largely white British and included more females.

The method was immunoSEQ multiplex PCR; TCRdb's version includes in-frame clones alone and lacks a portion of them. The sample includes some 130,000 clones, around 84% of them seen just once. In the case of this clone: No antigen is known for it.

This chain joins TRBV19 and TRBJ1-4; D is perhaps TRBD1 (5 bases). The sequence was collected from an adult in good health. Sequencing used peripheral blood, obtained on day 0 of AZD1222 vaccination. CDR3 sequence reads: CASSMNSGQGNEKLFF. DNA of the CDR3: TGTGCCAGTAGTATGAATTCTGGGCAGGGTAATGAAAAACTGTTTTTT. The variable domain in full, completed from reference TRBV19 and TRBJ1-4, reads DGGITQSPKYLFRKEGQNVTLSCEQNLNHDAMYWYRQDPGQGLRLIYYSQIVNDFQKGDIAEGYSVSREKKESFPLTVTSAQKNPTAFYLCASSMNSGQGNEKLFFGSGTQLSVL.